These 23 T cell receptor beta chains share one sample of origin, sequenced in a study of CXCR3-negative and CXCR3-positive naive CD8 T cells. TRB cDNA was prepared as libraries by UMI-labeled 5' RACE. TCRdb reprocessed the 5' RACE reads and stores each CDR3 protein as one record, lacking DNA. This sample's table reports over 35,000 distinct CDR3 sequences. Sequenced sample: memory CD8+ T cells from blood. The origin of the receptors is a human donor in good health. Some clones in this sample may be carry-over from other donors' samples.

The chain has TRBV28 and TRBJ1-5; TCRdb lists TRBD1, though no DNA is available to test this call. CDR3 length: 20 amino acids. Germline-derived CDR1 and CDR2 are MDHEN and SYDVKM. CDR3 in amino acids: CASSFDRRQEGHYSNQPQHF. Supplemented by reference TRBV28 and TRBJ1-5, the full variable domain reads DVKVTQSSRYLVKRTGEKVFLECVQDMDHENMFWYRQDPGLGLRLIYFSYDVKMKEKGDIPEGYSVSREKKERFSLILESASTNQTSMYLCASSFDRRQEGHYSNQPQHFGDGTRLSIL.

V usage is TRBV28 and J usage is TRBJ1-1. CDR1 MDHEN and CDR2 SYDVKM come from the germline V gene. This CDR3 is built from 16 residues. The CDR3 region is CASSLAAATMNTEAFF.

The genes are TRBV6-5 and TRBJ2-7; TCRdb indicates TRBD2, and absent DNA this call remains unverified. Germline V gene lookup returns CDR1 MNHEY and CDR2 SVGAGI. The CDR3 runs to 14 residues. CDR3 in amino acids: CASSPGLGSYEQYF.

CDR3 in amino acids: CASSAPHLTQGYTF. The rearrangement joins TRBV6-1 to TRBJ1-2. The CDR3 has 14 residues. Germline lookup yields CDR1 MNHNS and CDR2 SASEGT.

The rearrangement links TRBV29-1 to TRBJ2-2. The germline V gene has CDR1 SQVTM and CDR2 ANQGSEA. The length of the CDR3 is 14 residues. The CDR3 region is CSVDRVGHGGELFF.

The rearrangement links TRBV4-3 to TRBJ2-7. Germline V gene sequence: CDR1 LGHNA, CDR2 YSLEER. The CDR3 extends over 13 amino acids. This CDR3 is CASSQDRGYEQYF.

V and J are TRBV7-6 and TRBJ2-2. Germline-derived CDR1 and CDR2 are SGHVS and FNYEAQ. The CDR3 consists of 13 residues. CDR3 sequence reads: CASSGTDTGELFF.

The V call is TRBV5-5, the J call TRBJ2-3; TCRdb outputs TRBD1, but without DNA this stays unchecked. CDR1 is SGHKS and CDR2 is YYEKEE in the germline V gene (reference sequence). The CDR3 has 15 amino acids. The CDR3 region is CASSFRTGPPDTQYF. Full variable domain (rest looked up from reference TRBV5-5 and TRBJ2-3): DAGVTQSPTHLIKTRGQQVTLRCSPISGHKSVSWYQQVLGQGPQFIFQYYEKEERGRGNFPDRFSARQFPNYSSELNVNALLLGDSALYLCASSFRTGPPDTQYFGPGTRLTVL.

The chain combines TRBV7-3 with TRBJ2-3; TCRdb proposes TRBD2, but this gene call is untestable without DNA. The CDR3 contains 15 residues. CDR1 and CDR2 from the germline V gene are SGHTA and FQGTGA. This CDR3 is CASSFRGSVADTQYF.

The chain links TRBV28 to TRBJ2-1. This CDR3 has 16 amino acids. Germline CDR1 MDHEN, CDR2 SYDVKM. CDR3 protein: CASSLMAVRSYNEQFF.

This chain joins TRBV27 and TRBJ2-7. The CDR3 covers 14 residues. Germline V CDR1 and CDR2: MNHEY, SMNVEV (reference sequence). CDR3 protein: CASSSYLDSYEQYF.

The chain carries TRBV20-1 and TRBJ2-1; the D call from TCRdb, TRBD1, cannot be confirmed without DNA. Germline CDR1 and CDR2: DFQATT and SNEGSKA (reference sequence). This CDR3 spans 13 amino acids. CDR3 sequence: CSARWQGEGEQFF.

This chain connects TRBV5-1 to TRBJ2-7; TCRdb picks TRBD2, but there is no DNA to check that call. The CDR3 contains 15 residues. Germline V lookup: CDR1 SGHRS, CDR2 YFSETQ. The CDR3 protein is CASSSPWEGTYEQYF. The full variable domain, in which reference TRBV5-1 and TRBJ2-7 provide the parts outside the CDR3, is KAGVTQTPRYLIKTRGQQVTLSCSPISGHRSVSWYQQTPGQGLQFLFEYFSETQRNKGNFPGRFSGRQFSNSRSEMNVSTLELGDSALYLCASSSPWEGTYEQYFGPGTRLTVT.

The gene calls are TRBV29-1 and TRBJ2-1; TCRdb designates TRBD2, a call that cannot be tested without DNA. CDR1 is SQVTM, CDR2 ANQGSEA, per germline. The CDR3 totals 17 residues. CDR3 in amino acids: CSVVSGRAEITYNEQFF.

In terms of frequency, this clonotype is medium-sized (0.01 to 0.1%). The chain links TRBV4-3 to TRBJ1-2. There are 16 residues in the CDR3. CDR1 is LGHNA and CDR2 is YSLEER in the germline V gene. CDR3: CASSQGREFKPYGYTF.

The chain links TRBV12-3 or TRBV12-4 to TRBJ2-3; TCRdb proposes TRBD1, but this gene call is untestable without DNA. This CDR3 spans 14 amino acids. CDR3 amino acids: CASSSDRGTDTQYF.

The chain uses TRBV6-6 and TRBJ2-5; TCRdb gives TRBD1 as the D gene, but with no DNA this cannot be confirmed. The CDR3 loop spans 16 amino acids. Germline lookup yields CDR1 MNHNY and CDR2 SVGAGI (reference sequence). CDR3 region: CASSAGTGGLQETQYF.

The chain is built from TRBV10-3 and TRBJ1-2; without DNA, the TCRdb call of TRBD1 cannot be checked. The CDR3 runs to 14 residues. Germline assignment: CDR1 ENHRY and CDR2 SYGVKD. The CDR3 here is CAISGDRGYYGYTF.

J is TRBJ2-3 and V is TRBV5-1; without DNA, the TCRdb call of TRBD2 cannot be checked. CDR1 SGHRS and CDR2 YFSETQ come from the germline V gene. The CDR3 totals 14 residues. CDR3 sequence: CASSLVGGGDTQYF.

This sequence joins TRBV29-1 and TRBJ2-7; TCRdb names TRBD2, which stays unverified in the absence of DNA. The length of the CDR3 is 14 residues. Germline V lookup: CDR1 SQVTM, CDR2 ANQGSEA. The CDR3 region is CSVATSGSLIEQYF.

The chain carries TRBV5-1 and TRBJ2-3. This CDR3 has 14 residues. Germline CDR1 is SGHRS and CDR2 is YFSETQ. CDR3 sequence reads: CASSLEGSTDTQYF.

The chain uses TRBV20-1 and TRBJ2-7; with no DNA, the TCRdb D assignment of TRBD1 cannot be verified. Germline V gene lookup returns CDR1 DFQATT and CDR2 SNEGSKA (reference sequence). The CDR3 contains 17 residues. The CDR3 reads CSARDILGGDRRYEQYF.

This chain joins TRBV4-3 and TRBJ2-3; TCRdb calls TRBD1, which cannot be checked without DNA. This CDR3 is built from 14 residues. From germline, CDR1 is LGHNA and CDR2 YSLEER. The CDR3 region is CASSQADNTDTQYF.